This record concerns one T cell receptor (beta chain) sequence. Its antigen is undetermined. Germline V gene data show CDR1 as MNHEY and CDR2 as SMNVEV (reference sequence). Trimming cost V 5 bases and J 6 bases; bases outside gene matches: 7. This CDR3 is 13 amino acids long. The data belong to a study of cytomegalovirus exposure and HLA in healthy donors. Study observations and caveats: TCR association rates varied by HLA locus in a later analysis, with DRB1 highest and HLA-C lowest.

Researchers ran the PCR with 60 Vbeta and 13 Jbeta primers. Sequenced by immunoSEQ multiplex PCR; TCRdb stores in-frame clones only, minus some. This sample has about 180,000 clones; around 81% occur once, and the top ten carry around 5.7%. The chain has TRBV27 and TRBJ2-7; 7 bases map to TRBD1. This TCR was sampled from a middle-aged man in good health and CMV-seronegative. Sequences were obtained from PBMCs. CDR3 in DNA: TGTGCCAGCAGTATTCGACAGGGCCGCGAGCAGTACTTC. Translating it yields CASSIRQGREQYF.